This T cell receptor beta chain was observed in a study of naive and memory T cell subsets. The germline V gene encodes CDR1 SNHLY and CDR2 FYNNEI. V shed 4 bases and J shed 4 bases, with 11 bases lying between them. The CDR3 has 14 residues. This clonotype was seen ten or more times. An equimolar mix of two oligonucleotides served as the beta constant-region primer for TRBC1 and TRBC2. Nested alpha and beta constant-region primers with the SP2 primer drove four PCR rounds on ligated cDNA. TCRdb independently ran MiXCR on the UMI-ligation and nested PCR reads; one entry per CDR3 protein. The sample records tens of thousands of distinct CDR3 sequences, approximately 10% being singletons.

The TCR originated in a human donor in good health. J is TRBJ1-5 and V is TRBV2; no clear D. Sequencing was carried out using naive CD8+ T cells from blood. The CDR3 nucleotides are TGTGCCAGCAGTGTTGTCTTGGGAAATCAGCCCCAGCATTTT. The encoded protein is CASSVVLGNQPQHF. Variable domain in full (rest from reference TRBV2 and TRBJ1-5): EPEVTQTPSHQVTQMGQEVILRCVPISNHLYFYWYRQILGQKVEFLVSFYNNEISEKSEIFDDQFSVERPDGSNFTLKIRSTKLEDSAMYFCASSVVLGNQPQHFGDGTRLSIL.